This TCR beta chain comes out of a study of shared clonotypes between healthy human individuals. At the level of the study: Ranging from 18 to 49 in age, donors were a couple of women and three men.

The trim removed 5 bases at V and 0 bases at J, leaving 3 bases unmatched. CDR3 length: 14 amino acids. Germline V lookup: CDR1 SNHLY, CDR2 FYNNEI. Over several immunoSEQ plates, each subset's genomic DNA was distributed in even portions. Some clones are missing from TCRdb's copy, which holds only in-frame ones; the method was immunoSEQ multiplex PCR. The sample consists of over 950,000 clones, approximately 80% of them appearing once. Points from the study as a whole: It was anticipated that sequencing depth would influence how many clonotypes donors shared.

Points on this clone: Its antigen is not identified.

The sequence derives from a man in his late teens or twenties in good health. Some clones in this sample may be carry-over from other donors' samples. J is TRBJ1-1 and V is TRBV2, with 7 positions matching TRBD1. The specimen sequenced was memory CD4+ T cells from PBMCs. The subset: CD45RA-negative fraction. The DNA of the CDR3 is TGTGCCAGCAGTAGTGGGACAGTGAACACTGAAGCTTTCTTT. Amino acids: CASSSGTVNTEAFF.